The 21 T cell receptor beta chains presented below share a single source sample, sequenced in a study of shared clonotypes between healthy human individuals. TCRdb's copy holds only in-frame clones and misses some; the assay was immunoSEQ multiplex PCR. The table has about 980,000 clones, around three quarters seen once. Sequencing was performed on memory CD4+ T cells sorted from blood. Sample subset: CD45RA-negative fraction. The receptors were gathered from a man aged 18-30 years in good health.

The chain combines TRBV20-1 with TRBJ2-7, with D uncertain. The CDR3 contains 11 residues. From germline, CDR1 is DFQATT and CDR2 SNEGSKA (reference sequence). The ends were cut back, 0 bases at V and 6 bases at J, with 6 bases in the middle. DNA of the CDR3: TGCAGTGCTAGAGATCCGCGCGAGCAGTACTTC. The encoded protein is CSARDPREQYF.

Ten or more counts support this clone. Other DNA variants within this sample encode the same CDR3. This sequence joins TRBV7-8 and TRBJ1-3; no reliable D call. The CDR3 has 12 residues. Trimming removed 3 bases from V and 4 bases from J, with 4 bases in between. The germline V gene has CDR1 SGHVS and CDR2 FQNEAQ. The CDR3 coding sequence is TGTGCCAGCAGCTTCAACGGAAACACCATATATTTT. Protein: CASSFNGNTIYF.

The CDR3 nucleotides are TGTGCCAGTAGATCAGGGGCGCGGGAGACCCAGTACTTC. This sequence encodes CASRSGARETQYF. The chain links TRBV19 to TRBJ2-5, with a possible D match to TRBD1 (6 bases). CDR3 length: 13 residues. Between the trimmed V and J ends, which lost 6 bases and 5 bases, there was a span of 13 bases. Germline V gives CDR1 LNHDA, CDR2 SQIVND (reference sequence).

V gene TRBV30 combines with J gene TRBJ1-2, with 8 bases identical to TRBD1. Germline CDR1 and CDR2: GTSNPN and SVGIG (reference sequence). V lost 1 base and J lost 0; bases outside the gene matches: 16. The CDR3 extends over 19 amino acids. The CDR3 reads CAWSAPRAGGGGPNYGYTF. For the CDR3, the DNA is TGTGCCTGGAGTGCCCCCCGGGCAGGGGGCGGAGGCCCTAACTATGGCTACACCTTC.

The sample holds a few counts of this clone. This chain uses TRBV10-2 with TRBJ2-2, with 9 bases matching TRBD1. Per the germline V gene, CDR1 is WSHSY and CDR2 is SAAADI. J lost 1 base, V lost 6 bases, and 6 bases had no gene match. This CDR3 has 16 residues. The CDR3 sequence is CASSHPGQGNTGELFF. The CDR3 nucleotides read TGCGCCAGCAGCCATCCGGGACAGGGGAACACCGGGGAGCTGTTTTTT.

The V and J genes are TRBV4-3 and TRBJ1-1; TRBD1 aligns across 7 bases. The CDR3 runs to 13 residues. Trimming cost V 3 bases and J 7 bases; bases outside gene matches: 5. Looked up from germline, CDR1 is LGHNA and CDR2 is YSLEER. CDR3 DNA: TGCGCCAGCAGCCATAGGACAGGACTTGAAGCTTTCTTT. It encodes CASSHRTGLEAFF.

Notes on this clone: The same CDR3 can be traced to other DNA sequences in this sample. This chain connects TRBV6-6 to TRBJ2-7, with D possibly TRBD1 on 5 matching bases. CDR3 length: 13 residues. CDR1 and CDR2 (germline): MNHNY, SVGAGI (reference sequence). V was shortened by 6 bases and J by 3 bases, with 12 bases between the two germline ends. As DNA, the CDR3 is TGTGCCAGCAGAGACAGAGGAATCTACGAGCAGTACTTC. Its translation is CASRDRGIYEQYF.

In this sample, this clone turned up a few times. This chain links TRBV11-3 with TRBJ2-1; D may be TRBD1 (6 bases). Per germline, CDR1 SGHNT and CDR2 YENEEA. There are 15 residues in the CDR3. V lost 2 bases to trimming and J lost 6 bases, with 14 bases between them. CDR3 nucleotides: TGTGCCAGCAGCTTAAACAGGGCCCCGGGCAATGAGCAGTTCTTC. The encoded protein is CASSLNRAPGNEQFF.

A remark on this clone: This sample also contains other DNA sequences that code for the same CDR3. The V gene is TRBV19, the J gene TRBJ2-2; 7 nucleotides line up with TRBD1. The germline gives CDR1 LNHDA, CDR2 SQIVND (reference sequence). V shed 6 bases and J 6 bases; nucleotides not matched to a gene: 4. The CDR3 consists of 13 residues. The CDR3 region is CASSRQGAGELFF. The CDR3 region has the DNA TGTGCCAGTAGCCGACAGGGAGCCGGGGAGCTGTTTTTT.

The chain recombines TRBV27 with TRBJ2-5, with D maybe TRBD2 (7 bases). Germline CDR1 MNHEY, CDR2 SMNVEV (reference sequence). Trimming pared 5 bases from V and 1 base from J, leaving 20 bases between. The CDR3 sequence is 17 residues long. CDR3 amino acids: CASSPGWGREFQETQYF. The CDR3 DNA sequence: TGTGCCAGCAGTCCCGGGTGGGGGCGGGAGTTCCAAGAGACCCAGTACTTC.

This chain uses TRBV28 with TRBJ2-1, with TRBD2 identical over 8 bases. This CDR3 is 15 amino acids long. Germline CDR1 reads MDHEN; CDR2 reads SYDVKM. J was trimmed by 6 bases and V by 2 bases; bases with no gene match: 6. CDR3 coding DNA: TGTGCCAGCAGTTTAAGCGGGGGTGGGTCCAATGAGCAGTTCTTC. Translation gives CASSLSGGGSNEQFF.

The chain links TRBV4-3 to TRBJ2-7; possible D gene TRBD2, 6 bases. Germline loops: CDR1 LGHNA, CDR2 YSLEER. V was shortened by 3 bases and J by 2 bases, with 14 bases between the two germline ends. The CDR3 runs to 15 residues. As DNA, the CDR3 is TGCGCCAGCAGCCAGCTAGCGCCCGGCCCCTACGAGCAGTACTTC. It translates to CASSQLAPGPYEQYF.

The DNA of the CDR3 is TGCAGCGTGCGGGGCGGGAGTAAGCACAATGAGCAGTTCTTC. Amino acids: CSVRGGSKHNEQFF. The rearrangement uses TRBV29-1 and TRBJ2-1; 7 nucleotides line up with TRBD2. CDR3 length: 14 amino acids. J was trimmed by 5 bases and V by 6 bases; bases with no gene match: 10. The germline CDR1 and CDR2 sequences are SQVTM and ANQGSEA.

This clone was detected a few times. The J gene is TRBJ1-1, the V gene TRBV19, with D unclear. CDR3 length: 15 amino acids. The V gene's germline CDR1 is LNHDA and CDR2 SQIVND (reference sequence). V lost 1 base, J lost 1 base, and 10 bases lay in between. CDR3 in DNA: TGTGCCAGTAGTATAGTGGCGGGGAAGAACACTGAAGCTTTCTTT. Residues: CASSIVAGKNTEAFF.

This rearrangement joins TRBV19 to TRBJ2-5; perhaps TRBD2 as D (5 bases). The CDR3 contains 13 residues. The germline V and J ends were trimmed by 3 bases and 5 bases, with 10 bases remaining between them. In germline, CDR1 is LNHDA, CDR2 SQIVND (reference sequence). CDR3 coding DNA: TGTGCCAGTAGTATGACGGTAGCGGAGACCCAGTACTTC. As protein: CASSMTVAETQYF.

The CDR3 region is CARGKRDDGVQPQHF. The CDR3 DNA reads as TGTGCCCGGGGGAAGAGGGACGACGGGGTTCAGCCCCAGCATTTT. The rearrangement joins TRBV15 to TRBJ1-5; D possibly corresponds to TRBD1 (5 bases). This CDR3 region has 15 residues. The V gene lost 11 bases and the J gene lost 6 bases, with 23 bases spanning the gap. CDR1 is LNHNV, CDR2 YYDKDF, per germline (reference sequence).

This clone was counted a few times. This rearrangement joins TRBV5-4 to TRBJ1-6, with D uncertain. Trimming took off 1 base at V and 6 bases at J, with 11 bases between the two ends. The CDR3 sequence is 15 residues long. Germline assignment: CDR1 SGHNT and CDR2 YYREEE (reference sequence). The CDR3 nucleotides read TGTGCCAGCAGCTTGTGGGCGCAGACTAATTCACCCCTCCACTTT. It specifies CASSLWAQTNSPLHF.

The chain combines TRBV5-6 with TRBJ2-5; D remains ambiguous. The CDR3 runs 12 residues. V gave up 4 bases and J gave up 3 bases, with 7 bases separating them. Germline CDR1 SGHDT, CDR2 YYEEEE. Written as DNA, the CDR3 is TGTGCCAGCAGCGGCGCGAAAGAGACCCAGTACTTC. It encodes CASSGAKETQYF.

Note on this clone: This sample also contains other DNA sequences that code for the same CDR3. CDR3 DNA sequence: TGCGCCAGCAGCCAGGAAGGTACAGATACGCAGTATTTT. Its translation is CASSQEGTDTQYF. The rearrangement joins TRBV4-1 to TRBJ2-3; D call uncertain. Germline values: CDR1 MGHRA, CDR2 YSYEKL. The CDR3 is made up of 13 amino acids. Trimming shortened V by 3 bases and J by 3 bases, and 7 bases separated the two germline ends.

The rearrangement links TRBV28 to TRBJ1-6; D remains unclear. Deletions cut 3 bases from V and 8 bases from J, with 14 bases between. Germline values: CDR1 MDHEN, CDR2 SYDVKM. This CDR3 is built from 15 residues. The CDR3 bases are TGTGCCAGCAGTTTGGCGAAATTGGGCGATTCACCCCTCCACTTT. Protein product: CASSLAKLGDSPLHF.

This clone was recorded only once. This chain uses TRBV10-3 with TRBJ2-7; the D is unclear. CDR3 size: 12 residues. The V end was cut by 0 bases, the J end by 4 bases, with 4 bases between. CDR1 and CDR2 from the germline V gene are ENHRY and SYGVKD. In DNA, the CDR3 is TGTGCCATCAGTGAGTCGTGGTACGAGCAGTACTTC. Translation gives CAISESWYEQYF.